The 13 T cell receptor beta chains below were found in one sample sequenced in a study of shared clonotypes between healthy human individuals (dated by TCRdb to the early 2020s). Library method: the immunoSEQ multiplex PCR assay. The table comes from immuneACCESS by way of TCRdb, which keeps in-frame sequences with V and J called. Part of the clones is missing from these tables; in studies checked, under half for an unresolved V gene and the rest for unknown reasons. The sample table lists roughly 2.2 million clones, approximately 90% of them with a count of one. Approximately 0.4% of the sample is in the top ten clones. The specimen was naive CD4+ T cells from PBMCs. The cell subset or site label here, explained by the study, means: CD45RA+ positively selected. Receptors were obtained from a young man in good health. Some clones in this sample may be carry-over from other donors' samples.

The rearrangement links TRBV6-1 to TRBJ2-7, with 7 bases matching TRBD1. This CDR3 is built from 15 residues. Germline V gives CDR1 MNHNS, CDR2 SASEGT. J gave up 5 bases and V 1 base, and 8 bases lay outside the gene matches. The CDR3 loop is CASSEGRGPGNEQYF. In nucleotides, the CDR3 is TGTGCCAGCAGTGAAGGTAGGGGGCCAGGGAACGAGCAGTACTTC.

V is TRBV9 and J is TRBJ1-2; a weak D match, TRBD1 (6 bases). CDR1 and CDR2 (germline): SGDLS, YYNGEE. The CDR3 is 13 residues long. The V end was cut by 0 bases, the J end by 8 bases, with 11 bases between. The CDR3 DNA sequence: TGTGCCAGCAGCGTAGGCCAGGGGCGCGGCTACACCTTC. It encodes CASSVGQGRGYTF.

This clone was detected a few times. J is TRBJ2-3 and V is TRBV19, with a possible D match to TRBD1 (6 bases). V was clipped by 6 bases and J by 4 bases, with 14 bases between them. CDR3 length: 14 amino acids. Germline V CDR1 and CDR2: LNHDA, SQIVND (reference sequence). The CDR3 DNA follows: TGTGCCAGTAGCTCGCTCGCAGGGGCAGATACGCAGTATTTT. Amino acid sequence: CASSSLAGADTQYF.

The chain has TRBV29-1 and TRBJ2-7, with D possibly TRBD1 on 5 matching bases. V lost 0 bases and J lost 3, with 12 bases in between. CDR1 is SQVTM, CDR2 ANQGSEA, per germline. CDR3 length: 14 residues. The CDR3 region has the DNA TGCAGCGTTGAAGAGGCGGACACGCGCTACGAGCAGTACTTC. Its translation: CSVEEADTRYEQYF.

The rearrangement uses TRBV19 and TRBJ2-1, with D perhaps matching TRBD2 (6 bases). The CDR3 length is 11 residues. V was trimmed by 1 base and J by 14 bases, leaving 9 bases between them. CDR1 and CDR2 from the germline V gene are LNHDA and SQIVND (reference sequence). CDR3 coding DNA: TGTGCCAGTAGTATAGGGGGCGGGGAGTTCTTC. As protein: CASSIGGGEFF.

The chain links TRBV25-1 to TRBJ1-1; TRBD1 matches at 7 bases. CDR1 MGHDK and CDR2 SYGVNS come from the germline V gene. V lost 9 bases to trimming and J lost 1 base; unmatched junction nucleotides: 5. CDR3 length equals 13 residues. This CDR3 is CASQGGRNTEAFF. The DNA of the CDR3 is TGTGCCAGTCAGGGGGGGAGGAACACTGAAGCTTTCTTT.

V is TRBV18 and J is TRBJ1-4, with 7 bases aligning to TRBD1. The CDR3 has 13 residues. Germline CDR1 reads KGHSH; CDR2 reads LQKENI. J gave up 7 bases and V 7 bases, and 6 bases lay outside the gene matches. CDR3 sequence reads: CASYRGAGEKLFF. In nucleotides, the CDR3 is TGTGCCAGCTACAGGGGAGCGGGTGAAAAACTGTTTTTT.

This chain uses TRBV18 with TRBJ2-3; TRBD2 aligns across 13 bases. CDR1 and CDR2 from the germline V gene are KGHSH and LQKENI. After removal of 5 bases from V and 1 base from J, the junction contained 0 bases not matched to a gene. The CDR3 runs 15 residues. CDR3 sequence (DNA): TGTGCCAGCTCAGGGACTAGCGGGGGCACAGATACGCAGTATTTT. As protein: CASSGTSGGTDTQYF.

V and J are TRBV4-1 and TRBJ2-3, with 7 bases aligning to TRBD2. The germline gives CDR1 MGHRA, CDR2 YSYEKL. V was clipped by 4 bases and J by 0 bases; unmatched bases: 13. The CDR3 spans 18 residues. The DNA for the CDR3 is TGCGCCAGCAGCCGATTCGGGGGAACAGCGGGGAGCACAGATACGCAGTATTTT. It translates to CASSRFGGTAGSTDTQYF.

This clone was recorded only once. The chain combines TRBV5-1 with TRBJ2-5; D is perhaps TRBD2 (5 bases). The germline gives CDR1 SGHRS, CDR2 YFSETQ. V lost 3 bases, J lost 5 bases, and 14 bases lay in between. The CDR3 consists of 14 residues. CDR3 DNA: TGCGCCAGCAGCTCAGCCCTGGGCGGGGAGACCCAGTACTTC. Residues: CASSSALGGETQYF.

This chain links TRBV10-1 with TRBJ1-4; 11 nucleotides line up with TRBD1. This CDR3 has 14 residues. Unmatched junction bases numbered 1, after V lost 0 bases and J lost 10 bases. Germline-derived CDR1 and CDR2 are WNHNN and SYGVQD (reference sequence). CDR3 DNA: TGCGCCAGCAGTGAGTCGGGGACAGGGGGAAAACTGTTTTTT. Translated: CASSESGTGGKLFF.

The chain joins TRBV29-1 to TRBJ2-7; 7 bases agree with TRBD1. In germline, CDR1 is SQVTM, CDR2 ANQGSEA. The CDR3 has 15 residues. Unmatched junction bases numbered 14, after V lost 4 bases and J lost 5 bases. Written as DNA, the CDR3 is TGCAGCGTTGGCGAACGGGACAGCAGGGATAACGAGCAGTACTTC. Residues: CSVGERDSRDNEQYF.

The chain carries TRBV18 and TRBJ2-7, with a weak D call TRBD2 (6 bases). The CDR3 is made up of 16 amino acids. V lost 4 bases and J lost 7, with 23 bases in between. The germline CDR1 and CDR2 sequences are KGHSH and LQKENI. The CDR3 DNA follows: TGTGCCAGCTCACTACGTCATTTAGCGGAGGGCGGTGAGCAGTACTTC. Translated: CASSLRHLAEGGEQYF.